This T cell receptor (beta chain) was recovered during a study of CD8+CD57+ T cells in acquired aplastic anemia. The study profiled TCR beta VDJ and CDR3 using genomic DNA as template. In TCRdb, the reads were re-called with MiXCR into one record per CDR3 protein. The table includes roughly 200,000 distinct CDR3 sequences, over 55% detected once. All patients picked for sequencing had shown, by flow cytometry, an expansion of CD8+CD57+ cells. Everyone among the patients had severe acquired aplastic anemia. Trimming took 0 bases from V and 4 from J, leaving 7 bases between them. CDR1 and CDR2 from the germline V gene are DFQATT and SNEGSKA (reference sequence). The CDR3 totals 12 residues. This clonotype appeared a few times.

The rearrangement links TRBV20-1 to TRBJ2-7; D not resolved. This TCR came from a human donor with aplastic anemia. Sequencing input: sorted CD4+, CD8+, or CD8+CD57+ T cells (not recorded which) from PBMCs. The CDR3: CSARDGVYEQYF. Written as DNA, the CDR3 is TGCAGTGCTAGAGATGGGGTTTACGAGCAGTACTTC.